The 11 T cell receptor beta chains below all came from one sample that was sequenced in a study of beta chain features in type 1 diabetes. TCRB transcripts that were expressed got sequenced, as all of the isolated RNA had been reverse transcribed. The repertoire was sequenced with immunoSEQ multiplex PCR; TCRdb's copy has only in-frame clones and lacks some. This sample has around 300,000 clones, with approximately 10% found just once. Sequenced material: naive CD4+ T cells from blood. These receptors were obtained from a woman in her 30s in good health.

This clone was seen more than once but under ten times. The rearrangement joins TRBV27 to TRBJ2-1; 7 bases map to TRBD2. Germline-derived CDR1 and CDR2 are MNHEY and SMNVEV (reference sequence). The trim removed 5 bases at V and 5 bases at J, leaving 6 bases unmatched. The CDR3 contains 14 residues. The CDR3 region has the DNA TGTGCCAGCAGTGGGAGGGCCTGGGACAATGAGCAGTTCTTC. Amino acids: CASSGRAWDNEQFF.

The chain carries TRBV5-1 and TRBJ2-7; 9 bases align to TRBD1. The CDR3 runs 15 residues. Unmatched junction bases numbered 7, after V lost 2 bases and J lost 4 bases. Germline assignment: CDR1 SGHRS and CDR2 YFSETQ. CDR3 sequence reads: CASSLGQGSGYEQYF. The CDR3 DNA follows: TGCGCCAGCAGCTTAGGACAGGGGAGTGGGTACGAGCAGTACTTC. The variable domain in full, with the rest retrieved from reference TRBV5-1 and TRBJ2-7, is KAGVTQTPRYLIKTRGQQVTLSCSPISGHRSVSWYQQTPGQGLQFLFEYFSETQRNKGNFPGRFSGRQFSNSRSEMNVSTLELGDSALYLCASSLGQGSGYEQYFGPGTRLTVT.

This chain uses TRBV29-1 with TRBJ1-2, with a possible D match to TRBD1 (6 bases). With 1 base removed from V and 4 bases from J, the gap between germline ends came to 10 bases. This CDR3 comprises 13 residues. Germline assignment: CDR1 SQVTM and CDR2 ANQGSEA. Here the CDR3 reads CSVEAWDTYGYTF. CDR3 nucleotide sequence: TGCAGCGTTGAAGCCTGGGACACCTATGGCTACACCTTC.

The V and J genes are TRBV7-2 and TRBJ1-4; tentative D call: TRBD1 (5 bases). The V end was cut by 5 bases, the J end by 0 bases, with 10 bases between. The CDR3 sequence is 15 residues long. In germline, CDR1 is SGHTA, CDR2 FQGNSA. The CDR3 region has the DNA TGTGCCAGCAGCAAGGGGCTTGCAACTAATGAAAAACTGTTTTTT. This gives the protein CASSKGLATNEKLFF. Variable domain in full (rest from reference TRBV7-2 and TRBJ1-4): GAGVSQSPSNKVTEKGKDVELRCDPISGHTALYWYRQSLGQGLEFLIYFQGNSAPDKSGLPSDRFSAERTGGSVSTLTIQRTQQEDSAVYLCASSKGLATNEKLFFGSGTQLSVL.

The sample holds a few counts of this clone. The chain recombines TRBV4-1 with TRBJ1-2; TRBD1 is a possible D gene (5 bases). The V gene's germline CDR1 is MGHRA and CDR2 YSYEKL. The V and J ends lost 2 bases and 2 bases respectively, with 18 bases between them. This CDR3 spans 17 amino acids. DNA of the CDR3: TGCGCCAGCAGCCAACCAGATCAGGGACTTCGAAACTATGGCTACACCTTC. Translating gives CASSQPDQGLRNYGYTF.

This clone was detected only a few times. The chain has TRBV18 and TRBJ2-3; 8 nucleotides agree with TRBD1. The CDR3 spans 17 residues. J lost 3 bases, V lost 1 base, and 9 bases had no gene match. The germline V gene encodes CDR1 KGHSH and CDR2 LQKENI. In DNA form, the CDR3 reads TGTGCCAGCTCACCACGCTCGGACAGGGATTGGACAGATACGCAGTATTTT. Its protein is CASSPRSDRDWTDTQYF.

This clone came up a few times. This chain connects TRBV14 to TRBJ1-1, with D possibly being TRBD1 (6 bases). CDR3 length equals 12 residues. V was shortened by 3 bases and J by 6 bases, with 8 bases between the two germline ends. Germline V gene lookup returns CDR1 SGHDN and CDR2 FVKESK. The DNA of the CDR3 is TGTGCCAGCAGCCACGGGACACCTGAAGCTTTCTTT. It codes for CASSHGTPEAFF.

The gene calls are TRBV2 and TRBJ2-2, with D possibly TRBD1 on 5 matching bases. Trimming pared 0 bases from V and 6 bases from J, leaving 11 bases between. Germline V CDR1 and CDR2: SNHLY, FYNNEI. There are 15 residues in the CDR3. The CDR3, as DNA: TGTGCCAGCAGTGAAGCGCTTGGACAACCCGGGGAGCTGTTTTTT. Translated, it gives CASSEALGQPGELFF.

This rearrangement joins TRBV9 to TRBJ2-7; TRBD2 aligns across 13 bases. V was pared by 2 bases and J by 5 bases, with 4 bases of the junction left unmatched. Germline V CDR1 and CDR2: SGDLS, YYNGEE. The length of the CDR3 is 15 residues. The CDR3 nucleotides are TGTGCCAGCAGCGTGAGGACTAGCGGGAGTGACGAGCAGTACTTC. This sequence encodes CASSVRTSGSDEQYF.

The rearrangement links TRBV19 to TRBJ2-6; maybe TRBD2 (7 bases). The V end lost 7 bases, the J end lost 0 bases, and 19 bases lay between the germline ends. Germline assignment: CDR1 LNHDA and CDR2 SQIVND (reference sequence). The CDR3 is 18 amino acids. The DNA for the CDR3 is TGTGCCAGTACCTCTGGGAGGGGGTTTCCCTCTGGGGCCAACGTCCTGACTTTC. Protein product: CASTSGRGFPSGANVLTF. Supplemented by reference TRBV19 and TRBJ2-6, the full variable domain reads DGGITQSPKYLFRKEGQNVTLSCEQNLNHDAMYWYRQDPGQGLRLIYYSQIVNDFQKGDIAEGYSVSREKKESFPLTVTSAQKNPTAFYLCASTSGRGFPSGANVLTFGAGSRLTVL.

This sequence joins TRBV5-1 and TRBJ2-7; a possible D gene is TRBD2 (6 bases). The V and J ends lost 2 bases and 10 bases respectively, with 22 bases between them. CDR3 size: 15 residues. The germline V gene has CDR1 SGHRS and CDR2 YFSETQ. CDR3 region: CASSFAGGGAEIQYF. CDR3 sequence (DNA): TGCGCCAGCAGCTTCGCCGGGGGAGGAGCGGAGATTCAGTACTTC.